This T cell receptor beta chain derives from a study of tumor-infiltrating lymphocytes in primary liver carcinoma. Background on the study: Among the tumors, stages were T1-T3 N0M0 and sizes about 4.2 to 10 cm.

In regard to this clonotype: At one boundary the junction diverges from the germline segment, which might be a read error.

The study co-extracted DNA and RNA from around 20-30 mg of unsorted bulk tissue. Chronic HBV infection, untreated so far, was present in the patients. Total RNA (roughly 530 ng) served as template for TCR beta cDNA synthesis primed by a constant-region primer. Each TCR beta library was derived from three nested multiplex PCR rounds that employed slightly modified ARM-PCR. One entry per CDR3 protein, called by TCRdb with MiXCR from the multiplex PCR reads. The sample consists of approximately 110,000 distinct CDR3 sequences, roughly three fifths of them appearing once. This TCR came from a woman aged 55-70 years with primary liver carcinoma and hepatitis B virus infection. The sequenced sample consisted of liver tumor tissue from sampling region 3. Subset here: tumor region T3, left-lateral pole.

The CDR3 DNA reads as TGTGCCAGCAGCTTGGCAGGGGGGAGTTCCTACGAGCAGTGCTTC. The encoded protein is CASSLAGGSSYEQCF. The chain employs TRBV7-9 and TRBJ2-7; D is possibly TRBD1 (7 bases). The CDR3 runs 15 residues. Germline CDR1 is SEHNR and CDR2 is FQNEAQ (reference sequence).